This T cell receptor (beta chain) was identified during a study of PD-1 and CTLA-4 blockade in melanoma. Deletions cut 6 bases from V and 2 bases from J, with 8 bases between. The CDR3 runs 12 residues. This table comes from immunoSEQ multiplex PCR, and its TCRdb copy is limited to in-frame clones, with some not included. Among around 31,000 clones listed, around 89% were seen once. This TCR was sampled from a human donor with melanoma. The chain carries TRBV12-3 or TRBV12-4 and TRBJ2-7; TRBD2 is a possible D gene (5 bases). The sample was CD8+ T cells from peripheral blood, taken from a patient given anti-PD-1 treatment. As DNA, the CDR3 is TGTGCCAGCAGCGACGGGGCCTACGAGCAGTACTTC. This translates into CASSDGAYEQYF.